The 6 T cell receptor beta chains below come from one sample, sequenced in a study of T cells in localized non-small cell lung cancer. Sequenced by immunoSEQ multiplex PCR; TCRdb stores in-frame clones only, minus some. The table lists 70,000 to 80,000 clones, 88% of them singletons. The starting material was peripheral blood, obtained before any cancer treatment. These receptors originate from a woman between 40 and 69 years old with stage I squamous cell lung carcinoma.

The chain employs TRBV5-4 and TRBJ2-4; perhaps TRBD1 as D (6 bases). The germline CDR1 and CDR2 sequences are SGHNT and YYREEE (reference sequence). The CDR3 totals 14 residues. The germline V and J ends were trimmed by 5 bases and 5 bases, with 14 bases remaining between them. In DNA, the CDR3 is TGTGCCAGCAGTAGGAAGGCAGGGGAAAACATTCAGTACTTC. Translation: CASSRKAGENIQYF. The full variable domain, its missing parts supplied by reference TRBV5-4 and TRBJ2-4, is ETGVTQSPTHLIKTRGQQVTLRCSSQSGHNTVSWYQQALGQGPQFIFQYYREEENGRGNFPPRFSGLQFPNYSSELNVNALELDDSALYLCASSRKAGENIQYFGAGTRLSVL.

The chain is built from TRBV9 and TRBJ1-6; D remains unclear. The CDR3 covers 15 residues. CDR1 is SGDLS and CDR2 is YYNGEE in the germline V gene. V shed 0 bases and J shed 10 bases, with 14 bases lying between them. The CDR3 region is CASSVDRDLISPLHF. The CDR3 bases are TGTGCCAGCAGCGTAGATCGGGATCTGATCTCACCCCTCCACTTT.

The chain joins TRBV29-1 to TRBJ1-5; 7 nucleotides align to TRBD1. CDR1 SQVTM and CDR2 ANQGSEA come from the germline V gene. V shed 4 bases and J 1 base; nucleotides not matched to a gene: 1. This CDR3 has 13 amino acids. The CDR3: CSVGQGSNQPQHF. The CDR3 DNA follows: TGCAGCGTTGGACAGGGCAGCAATCAGCCCCAGCATTTT.

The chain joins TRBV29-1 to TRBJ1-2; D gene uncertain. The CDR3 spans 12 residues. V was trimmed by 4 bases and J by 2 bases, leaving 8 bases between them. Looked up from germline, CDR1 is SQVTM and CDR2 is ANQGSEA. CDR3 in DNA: TGCAGCGTTGTCGTCCAGAACTATGGCTACACCTTC. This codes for CSVVVQNYGYTF.

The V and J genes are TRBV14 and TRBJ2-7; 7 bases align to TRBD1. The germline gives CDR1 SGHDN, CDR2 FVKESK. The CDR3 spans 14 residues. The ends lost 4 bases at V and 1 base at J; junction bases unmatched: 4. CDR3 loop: CASSPSGQSYEQYF. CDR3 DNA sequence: TGTGCCAGCAGCCCTTCGGGACAGTCCTACGAGCAGTACTTC.

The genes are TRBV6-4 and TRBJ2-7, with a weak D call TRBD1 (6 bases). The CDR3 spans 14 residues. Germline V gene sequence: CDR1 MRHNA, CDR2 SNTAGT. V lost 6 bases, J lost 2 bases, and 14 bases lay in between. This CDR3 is CASSPGQETYEQYF. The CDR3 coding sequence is TGTGCCAGCAGCCCGGGACAAGAAACCTACGAGCAGTACTTC.